The 5 T cell receptor beta chains below were found in one sample sequenced in a study of blood T cell repertoires in COVID-19. Here immunoSEQ multiplex PCR was the method, and the copy in TCRdb shows in-frame clones only, minus some. The data contain some 97,000 clones, over 75% of them singletons. The specimen sequenced was peripheral blood. These TCRs come from a human donor in a cohort sampled during active COVID-19.

The V call is TRBV28, the J call TRBJ1-3; maybe TRBD1 (6 bases). Trimming left V 5 bases short and J 0 bases short, with 8 bases between. Germline V CDR1 and CDR2: MDHEN, SYDVKM. CDR3 length equals 14 residues. In DNA, the CDR3 is TGTGCCAGCAGTGGACAGATCTCTGGAAACACCATATATTTT. Protein sequence: CASSGQISGNTIYF.

This chain joins TRBV9 and TRBJ2-1; D is unresolved. V lost 0 bases and J 0 bases, leaving 13 bases between the germline ends. The CDR3 consists of 17 residues. CDR1 and CDR2 from the germline V gene are SGDLS and YYNGEE. The CDR3 here is CASSVDPTTSSYNEQFF. CDR3 coding DNA: TGTGCCAGCAGCGTAGACCCTACCACGAGCTCCTACAATGAGCAGTTCTTC.

The rearrangement joins TRBV15 to TRBJ2-1, with 8 bases aligning to TRBD2. The CDR3 runs to 15 residues. Germline V CDR1 and CDR2: LNHNV, YYDKDF (reference sequence). V shed 1 base and J 6 bases; nucleotides not matched to a gene: 5. CDR3 protein: CATSRAREVSNEQFF. The CDR3 DNA sequence: TGTGCCACCAGCAGAGCGCGGGAGGTTTCCAATGAGCAGTTCTTC.

The chain carries TRBV7-2 and TRBJ2-5, with 9 nucleotides matching TRBD2. With 6 bases clipped from V and 14 bases from J, the junction kept 16 bases outside the gene matches. Germline V CDR1 and CDR2: SGHTA, FQGNSA. The CDR3 is made up of 14 amino acids. The CDR3 DNA reads as TGTGCCAGCAGTCCCCGGCTGACTAGCGGTGAAATATACTTC. As protein: CASSPRLTSGEIYF.

The gene calls are TRBV7-2 and TRBJ2-7, with 7 bases fitting TRBD2. Germline lookup yields CDR1 SGHTA and CDR2 FQGNSA. This CDR3 has 14 amino acids. Germline trimming cut 2 bases from V and 6 bases from J; bases unmatched to any gene: 7. CDR3 bases: TGTGCCAGCAGCTTATGGACTAGTCGGGGCGAGCAGTACTTC. This codes for CASSLWTSRGEQYF.